A single sample gave rise to the 20 T cell receptor beta chains below, sequenced in a study of Ad26.COV2.S vaccination and SARS-CoV-2 variants. Treatment noted: approximately 18 received Ad26.COV2.S at low or high dose, single or two shots; several received placebo; per-sample allocation not given. The samples date from day 63 after the first vaccine or placebo injection. Clones were read by immunoSEQ multiplex PCR, and TCRdb kept only the in-frame ones, dropping some. The table has some 250,000 clones, more than 75% seen once; the top ten hold roughly a tenth. The source material was peripheral blood, sampled in a trial of Ad26.COV2.S vaccine versus placebo. These receptors were obtained from a person aged 18 to 65 who received the Ad26.COV2.S COVID-19 vaccine or a placebo.

The V and J genes are TRBV29-1 and TRBJ2-3; 14 bases are a match to TRBD2. CDR1 is SQVTM and CDR2 is ANQGSEA in the germline V gene. Trimming at V came to 7 bases and at J to 0 bases, leaving 3 bases not matched to a gene. The CDR3 extends over 15 amino acids. Written as DNA, the CDR3 is TGCAGCGGGCGGACTAGCGGGGGGAGCACAGATACGCAGTATTTT. The encoded protein is CSGRTSGGSTDTQYF.

This chain joins TRBV21-1 and TRBJ1-1. TRBV21-1 is designated a pseudogene. The CDR3 contains 13 residues. CDR3: CASSKPENTEAFF. The CDR3 DNA reads as TGTGCCAGCAGTAAACCGGAGAACACTGAAGCTTTCTTT.

This CDR3 is CATSDRTLMRETQYF. CDR3 DNA sequence: TGTGCCACCAGTGATCGGACTCTTATGCGAGAGACCCAGTACTTC. The rearrangement joins TRBV24-1 to TRBJ2-5, with a possible D match to TRBD2 (5 bases). The germline V gene has CDR1 KGHDR and CDR2 SFDVKD. V was clipped by 3 bases and J by 4 bases, with 14 bases between them. The CDR3 extends over 15 amino acids.

This sequence joins TRBV7-8 and TRBJ1-4; no reliable D call. The germline V gene has CDR1 SGHVS and CDR2 FQNEAQ. The CDR3 is 12 residues long. V was shortened by 1 base and J by 14 bases, with 11 bases between the two germline ends. The CDR3 nucleotides read TGTGCCAGCAGCTTAGGCTCTGGCTATCTGTTTTTT. This sequence encodes CASSLGSGYLFF.

V and J are TRBV30 and TRBJ2-3; D perhaps matches TRBD2 (6 bases). The CDR3 runs 14 residues. Germline V gene sequence: CDR1 GTSNPN, CDR2 SVGIG (reference sequence). V was clipped by 7 bases and J by 2 bases, with 16 bases between them. Here the CDR3 DNA reads TGTGCCTCCGGACTAAACGGCTACACAGATACGCAGTATTTT. It codes for CASGLNGYTDTQYF.

The chain uses TRBV5-1 and TRBJ2-3, with D maybe TRBD2 (5 bases). The germline V and J ends were trimmed by 7 bases and 0 bases, with 18 bases remaining between them. This CDR3 is built from 16 residues. Germline CDR1 reads SGHRS; CDR2 reads YFSETQ. The CDR3: CASRGKGDTSTDTQYF. As DNA, the CDR3 is TGCGCCAGCCGAGGGAAGGGAGATACTAGCACAGATACGCAGTATTTT.

V is TRBV4-1 and J is TRBJ1-5, with no clear D. The CDR3 covers 13 residues. Trimming took off 5 bases at V and 7 bases at J, with 12 bases between the two ends. The germline gives CDR1 MGHRA, CDR2 YSYEKL. As DNA, the CDR3 is TGCGCCAGCAGCGGAGGGATGGGACAGCCCCAGCATTTT. Translating gives CASSGGMGQPQHF.

Turning to this clone: The sample carries other DNA sequences with the same CDR3. This chain joins TRBV28 and TRBJ2-7, with a weak D call TRBD2 (6 bases). Germline values: CDR1 MDHEN, CDR2 SYDVKM. With 4 bases removed from V and 0 bases from J, the gap between germline ends came to 7 bases. The CDR3 loop spans 13 amino acids. CDR3 nucleotide sequence: TGTGCCAGCAGTTCGGGACTCTCCTACGAGCAGTACTTC. This gives the protein CASSSGLSYEQYF.

This clone was found once. V is TRBV5-1 and J is TRBJ2-7; 7 nucleotides line up with TRBD1. The CDR3 totals 16 residues. CDR1 and CDR2 from the germline V gene are SGHRS and YFSETQ. J lost 6 bases, V lost 4 bases, and 16 bases had no gene match. The CDR3 here is CASSPTPGQGEGEQYF. The CDR3 nucleotides read TGCGCCAGCAGCCCGACCCCCGGGCAGGGGGAAGGCGAGCAGTACTTC.

The chain recombines TRBV3-1 (or the pseudogene TRBV3-2) with TRBJ1-5; no definite D call. Trimming stripped 2 bases from V and 1 base from J, with 9 bases between. The CDR3 is 15 amino acids. Germline V gives CDR1 LGHDT, CDR2 YNNKEL (reference sequence). The DNA for the CDR3 is TGTGCCAGCAGCCAATTGGGAGGCAGCAATCAGCCCCAGCATTTT. Translated, it gives CASSQLGGSNQPQHF.

This chain uses TRBV5-3 with TRBJ2-3; D possibly corresponds to TRBD2 (6 bases). TRBV5-3 is identified as an open reading frame with a role that is uncertain. Deletions cut 7 bases from V and 2 bases from J, with 17 bases between. The length of the CDR3 is 15 residues. DNA of the CDR3: TGTGCCAGATGGCGGCGGGGCCATCCCACAGATACGCAGTATTTT. It codes for CARWRRGHPTDTQYF.

The chain combines TRBV6-2 or TRBV6-3 with TRBJ1-4; D is perhaps TRBD1 (5 bases). The CDR3 loop spans 12 amino acids. The V and J ends lost 2 bases and 10 bases respectively, with 8 bases between them. The V gene's germline CDR1 is MNHEY and CDR2 SVGEGT. CDR3 in amino acids: CASSYGGLKLFF. The CDR3 bases are TGTGCCAGCAGTTACGGGGGGTTAAAACTGTTTTTT.

As DNA, the CDR3 is TGTGCCAGCAGTTACGGGCAAGGGCTCTCCGAGCAGTACTTC. Protein product: CASSYGQGLSEQYF. The chain combines TRBV6-5 with TRBJ2-7; D remains ambiguous. V lost 2 bases, J lost 6 bases, and 14 bases lay in between. Germline V gene sequence: CDR1 MNHEY, CDR2 SVGAGI. This CDR3 comprises 14 residues.

This clone turned up a few times. The chain recombines TRBV7-2 with TRBJ1-3; D is possibly TRBD1 (5 bases). The CDR3 covers 14 residues. Germline V CDR1 and CDR2: SGHTA, FQGNSA. Deletions cut 5 bases from V and 8 bases from J, with 16 bases between. The CDR3 spells CASSRDLGVDTIYF. CDR3 nucleotide sequence: TGTGCCAGCAGCCGGGACTTAGGAGTAGACACCATATATTTT.

The rearrangement joins TRBV7-2 to TRBJ1-3; TRBD1 agrees at 8 bases. J gave up 1 base and V 4 bases, and 6 bases lay outside the gene matches. The V gene's germline CDR1 is SGHTA and CDR2 FQGNSA. This CDR3 has 16 amino acids. CDR3 coding DNA: TGTGCCAGCAGCTGGGGGACAGGCCTTTCTGGAAACACCATATATTTT. It specifies CASSWGTGLSGNTIYF.

The V gene is TRBV27, the J gene TRBJ1-6, with D tentatively TRBD1 (5 bases). Germline V gene sequence: CDR1 MNHEY, CDR2 SMNVEV (reference sequence). Trimming took 5 bases from V and 5 from J, leaving 7 bases between them. The CDR3 is 13 residues long. The CDR3 DNA reads as TGTGCCAGCAGTCGACAGAATAATTCACCCCTCCACTTT. It specifies CASSRQNNSPLHF.

The J gene is TRBJ1-1, the V gene TRBV16; 8 bases are a match to TRBD1. The CDR3 length is 16 residues. Trimming cost V 6 bases and J 3 bases; bases outside gene matches: 12. The germline V gene encodes CDR1 KGHSY and CDR2 FQNENV. The CDR3 nucleotides are TGTGCCAGCAGTCCCTTTGCAGGGGGCAGGGACACTGAAGCTTTCTTT. As protein: CASSPFAGGRDTEAFF.

The chain carries TRBV24-1 and TRBJ2-2; TRBD1 aligns across 10 bases. Trimming at V came to 0 bases and at J to 4 bases, leaving 4 bases not matched to a gene. Germline V gene lookup returns CDR1 KGHDR and CDR2 SFDVKD. This CDR3 has 17 amino acids. This chain's CDR3 is CATSDLKGTGVTGELFF. CDR3 sequence (DNA): TGTGCCACCAGTGATTTGAAAGGGACAGGGGTCACCGGGGAGCTGTTTTTT.

The chain joins TRBV5-4 to TRBJ2-1; the D gene is possibly TRBD1 (5 bases). The CDR3 totals 12 residues. CDR1 SGHNT and CDR2 YYREEE come from the germline V gene (reference sequence). V was shortened by 0 bases and J by 10 bases, with 8 bases between the two germline ends. Here the CDR3 reads CASSLEAGEQFF. In DNA, the CDR3 is TGTGCCAGCAGCTTGGAAGCAGGGGAGCAGTTCTTC.

This chain links TRBV27 with TRBJ2-7; D remains ambiguous. Between the trimmed V and J ends, which lost 0 bases and 3 bases, there was a span of 6 bases. CDR1 is MNHEY, CDR2 SMNVEV, per germline (reference sequence). The CDR3 length is 13 residues. CDR3 amino acids: CASSLSGVYEQYF. CDR3 nucleotides: TGTGCCAGCAGTTTATCTGGGGTCTACGAGCAGTACTTC.